These 32 T cell receptor beta chains were sequenced from one sample in a study of shared clonotypes between healthy human individuals. Cells designated naive CD8 were CD45RO-negative and were positively selected for CCR7, with terminally differentiated effector memory CD45RA+ cells excluded. Measured with immunoSEQ multiplex PCR; TCRdb has only the in-frame clones, and not every one. Of about 1,800,000 clones listed, over 85% are singletons. The material sequenced was naive CD8+ T cells sorted from blood. The receptors come from a man in his late teens or twenties in good health.

This clone was picked up one time. The identical CDR3 is also encoded by other nucleotide sequences in the sample. The rearrangement uses TRBV11-2 and TRBJ2-5; 10 bases match TRBD1. Trimming cost V 3 bases and J 11 bases; bases outside gene matches: 6. This CDR3 contains 13 residues. Germline V CDR1 and CDR2: SGHAT, FQNNGV. CDR3 coding DNA: TGTGCCAGCAGCTTGGTGGGACAGGGGCTACAGTACTTC. It codes for CASSLVGQGLQYF.

The chain is built from TRBV28 and TRBJ1-2; 7 bases line up with TRBD1. The CDR3 is made up of 17 amino acids. Germline CDR1 reads MDHEN; CDR2 reads SYDVKM. J gave up 5 bases and V 3 bases, and 15 bases lay outside the gene matches. CDR3 protein: CASSFPPSLGGEYGYTF. The CDR3, as DNA: TGTGCCAGCAGTTTTCCCCCCTCATTAGGGGGCGAGTATGGCTACACCTTC.

This chain joins TRBV27 and TRBJ2-2; 8 bases line up with TRBD2. The CDR3 spans 16 residues. Germline V CDR1 and CDR2: MNHEY, SMNVEV (reference sequence). V shed 2 bases and J 4 bases; nucleotides not matched to a gene: 6. The CDR3 spells CASSLKGLAITGELFF. The CDR3 DNA sequence: TGTGCCAGCAGTTTAAAAGGACTAGCCATCACCGGGGAGCTGTTTTTT.

The chain couples TRBV7-9 to TRBJ1-4; no definite D call. Trimming pared 3 bases from V and 5 bases from J, leaving 13 bases between. CDR3 size: 15 residues. The germline gives CDR1 SEHNR, CDR2 FQNEAQ (reference sequence). The CDR3 loop is CASSFSLSPNEKLFF. The CDR3 DNA reads TGTGCCAGCAGCTTCTCACTGAGTCCGAATGAAAAACTGTTTTTT.

This sequence joins TRBV27 and TRBJ1-6; perhaps TRBD1 as D (6 bases). The CDR3 sequence is 14 residues long. Trimming took off 2 bases at V and 10 bases at J, with 12 bases between the two ends. The germline V gene has CDR1 MNHEY and CDR2 SMNVEV (reference sequence). The CDR3 DNA reads as TGTGCCAGCAGTTTACCTAGAGGGGGATCACCCCTCCACTTT. It specifies CASSLPRGGSPLHF.

The chain uses TRBV5-6 and TRBJ2-7, with 8 bases that match TRBD1. This CDR3 is built from 14 residues. Germline CDR1 reads SGHDT; CDR2 reads YYEEEE. V was pared by 4 bases and J by 5 bases, with 8 bases of the junction left unmatched. CDR3 nucleotide sequence: TGTGCCAGCAGCCCGCGGACAGGGTACGACGAGCAGTACTTC. As protein: CASSPRTGYDEQYF.

The rearrangement uses TRBV27 and TRBJ2-1, with 9 positions matching TRBD1. With V trimmed by 5 bases and J by 7 bases, 6 bases remained unmatched. This CDR3 contains 14 residues. Looked up from germline, CDR1 is MNHEY and CDR2 is SMNVEV (reference sequence). The CDR3 bases are TGTGCCAGCAGTCCCCGGACAGGGGCAAATGAGCAGTTCTTC. Translating it yields CASSPRTGANEQFF.

In the case of this clone: This CDR3 is also generated by other DNA sequences in the sample. The V and J genes are TRBV28 and TRBJ2-1, with D possibly matching TRBD2 (5 bases). CDR1 is MDHEN, CDR2 SYDVKM, per germline. The germline V and J ends were trimmed by 2 bases and 0 bases, with 5 bases remaining between them. The CDR3 has 14 amino acids. The CDR3 spells CASSLTSSYNEQFF. The CDR3 nucleotides read TGTGCCAGCAGTTTAACTAGCTCCTACAATGAGCAGTTCTTC.

J is TRBJ1-6 and V is TRBV27; 7 nucleotides line up with TRBD1. Germline V CDR1 and CDR2: MNHEY, SMNVEV (reference sequence). The CDR3 runs 14 residues. Losses at the gene ends were 5 bases for V and 9 bases for J; bases not matched to a gene: 7. Written as DNA, the CDR3 is TGTGCCAGCAGTATCACAGGGGTGTCTTCACCCCTCCACTTT. Its translation: CASSITGVSSPLHF.

Comment on this clone: Given a much more abundant clone one base away, this may be a read error. This CDR3 is CASSDHEQYF. The CDR3, as DNA: TGTGCCAGCAGTGACCACGAGCAGTACTTC. The rearrangement joins TRBV2 to TRBJ2-7, with D uncertain. Germline-derived CDR1 and CDR2 are SNHLY and FYNNEI. The CDR3 spans 10 residues. V lost 3 bases to trimming and J lost 5 bases, with 2 bases between them. The full variable domain, with the rest looked up from reference TRBV2 and TRBJ2-7, is EPEVTQTPSHQVTQMGQEVILRCVPISNHLYFYWYRQILGQKVEFLVSFYNNEISEKSEIFDDQFSVERPDGSNFTLKIRSTKLEDSAMYFCASSDHEQYFGPGTRLTVT.

The chain is built from TRBV7-9 and TRBJ2-3; 8 nucleotides match TRBD2. CDR3 length: 16 amino acids. V shed 2 bases and J 3 bases; nucleotides not matched to a gene: 7. The germline gives CDR1 SEHNR, CDR2 FQNEAQ (reference sequence). CDR3 loop: CASSLFMREETDTQYF. CDR3 DNA sequence: TGTGCCAGCAGCTTATTTATGCGGGAGGAGACAGATACGCAGTATTTT.

As DNA, the CDR3 is TGTGCCAGCAGCTTGTTTGGGACAGAGCACACAGATACGCAGTATTTT. It translates to CASSLFGTEHTDTQYF. The V and J genes are TRBV5-4 and TRBJ2-3, with 7 bases aligning to TRBD1. This CDR3 contains 16 residues. Per the germline V gene, CDR1 is SGHNT and CDR2 is YYREEE (reference sequence). J was trimmed by 2 bases and V by 1 base; bases with no gene match: 7.

The CDR3 region is CASSTGRNYEQYF. The CDR3 bases are TGTGCCAGCAGTACCGGGAGAAACTACGAGCAGTACTTC. The chain has TRBV2 and TRBJ2-7; maybe TRBD2 (6 bases). Trimming left V 5 bases short and J 3 bases short, with 11 bases between. CDR3 length: 13 residues. Per germline, CDR1 SNHLY and CDR2 FYNNEI.

Only one count was recorded for this clone. This chain links TRBV6-1 with TRBJ2-7; 8 positions match TRBD2. Germline V CDR1 and CDR2: MNHNS, SASEGT. The CDR3 covers 15 residues. The ends lost 3 bases at V and 2 bases at J; junction bases unmatched: 6. The CDR3 coding sequence is TGTGCCAGCAGTGATGAGCGGGGGCCCCCCTACGAGCAGTACTTC. It is translated as CASSDERGPPYEQYF.

The chain recombines TRBV30 with TRBJ2-1, with TRBD2 identical over 15 bases. The length of the CDR3 is 13 residues. V was pared by 8 bases and J by 7 bases, with 3 bases of the junction left unmatched. CDR1 GTSNPN and CDR2 SVGIG come from the germline V gene (reference sequence). For the CDR3, the DNA is TGTGCCGGACTAGCGGGGGGGCTAAATGAGCAGTTCTTC. Translation gives CAGLAGGLNEQFF.

This rearrangement joins TRBV4-1 to TRBJ2-1; D might be TRBD1 or TRBD2, each matching 5 bases. The germline V gene has CDR1 MGHRA and CDR2 YSYEKL. The length of the CDR3 is 16 residues. V was pared by 3 bases and J by 2 bases, with 14 bases between. The CDR3 DNA reads TGCGCCAGCAGCCAGACAGTCCGGGGCGCCTACAATGAGCAGTTCTTC. Protein: CASSQTVRGAYNEQFF.

This clone was counted once. The chain employs TRBV27 and TRBJ2-2, with D possibly matching TRBD1 (5 bases). Trimming took 6 bases from V and 0 from J, leaving 14 bases between them. The CDR3 has 16 residues. Germline V gives CDR1 MNHEY, CDR2 SMNVEV (reference sequence). The CDR3 nucleotides are TGTGCCAGCAGCTCCATAGGGGTCACGAACACCGGGGAGCTGTTTTTT. Translated: CASSSIGVTNTGELFF.

This chain uses TRBV5-4 with TRBJ1-3; D gene unclear. This CDR3 has 14 residues. Germline V gives CDR1 SGHNT, CDR2 YYREEE (reference sequence). Trimming pared 4 bases from V and 0 bases from J, leaving 8 bases between. Here the CDR3 reads CASSAGISGNTIYF. The CDR3 DNA follows: TGTGCCAGCAGCGCTGGCATCTCTGGAAACACCATATATTTT.

V gene TRBV30 combines with J gene TRBJ2-1; D is ambiguous. Germline CDR1 GTSNPN, CDR2 SVGIG (reference sequence). This CDR3 region has 13 residues. V lost 3 bases to trimming and J lost 5 bases, with 11 bases between them. In DNA, the CDR3 is TGTGCCTGGAGCGCGGCGTTTCACAATGAGCAGTTCTTC. It yields the protein CAWSAAFHNEQFF. Based on the CDR3 plus reference TRBV30 and TRBJ2-1, the full variable domain is SQTIHQWPATLVQPVGSPLSLECTVEGTSNPNLYWYRQAAGRGLQLLFYSVGIGQISSEVPQNLSASRPQDRQFILSSKKLLLSDSGFYLCAWSAAFHNEQFFGPGTRLTVL.

V and J are TRBV7-9 and TRBJ2-7; D is perhaps TRBD2 (6 bases). The germline CDR1 and CDR2 sequences are SEHNR and FQNEAQ (reference sequence). There are 15 residues in the CDR3. V was trimmed by 4 bases and J by 0 bases, leaving 13 bases between them. DNA for the CDR3: TGTGCCAGCAGCTCCTGGGACTCAAGCTCCTACGAGCAGTACTTC. Amino acids: CASSSWDSSSYEQYF.

The chain combines TRBV4-1 with TRBJ2-7; D not certain. The V end was cut by 3 bases, the J end by 4 bases, with 10 bases between. The length of the CDR3 is 13 residues. Germline assignment: CDR1 MGHRA and CDR2 YSYEKL. This chain's CDR3 is CASSQSPEYEQYF. CDR3 in DNA: TGCGCCAGCAGCCAGAGTCCGGAATACGAGCAGTACTTC.

CDR3 in amino acids: CASREQGTWARPDSPLHF. The CDR3 nucleotides read TGTGCCAGCAGAGAACAGGGCACGTGGGCCCGTCCTGATTCACCCCTCCACTTT. The rearrangement links TRBV6-1 to TRBJ1-6, with D tentatively TRBD1 (6 bases). The V gene lost 6 bases and the J gene lost 8 bases, with 26 bases spanning the gap. This CDR3 contains 18 residues. Germline V gene lookup returns CDR1 MNHNS and CDR2 SASEGT.

The chain links TRBV5-1 to TRBJ2-7; 11 nucleotides agree with TRBD1. V shed 4 bases and J 3 bases; nucleotides not matched to a gene: 21. Germline V CDR1 and CDR2: SGHRS, YFSETQ. The CDR3 runs to 20 residues. The CDR3 sequence is CASSPAGQGAASGIYYEQYF. CDR3 DNA sequence: TGCGCCAGCAGCCCCGCCGGACAGGGGGCAGCTTCCGGGATATACTACGAGCAGTACTTC.

This clone has a single count. CDR3 bases: TGTGCCACCGGCGGCCGAGAAAACACTGAAGCTTTCTTT. This translates into CATGGRENTEAFF. The chain joins TRBV15 to TRBJ1-1; D unclear. The germline V gene encodes CDR1 LNHNV and CDR2 YYDKDF (reference sequence). V gave up 8 bases and J gave up 2 bases, with 12 bases separating them. The CDR3 covers 13 residues.

The V call is TRBV30, the J call TRBJ1-1, with 7 bases matching TRBD1. This CDR3 is built from 13 residues. Unmatched junction bases numbered 6, after V lost 1 base and J lost 7 bases. Germline CDR1 GTSNPN, CDR2 SVGIG (reference sequence). CDR3 sequence (DNA): TGTGCCTGGAGTGACAGGGGAGGGGGTGAAGCTTTCTTT. Protein product: CAWSDRGGGEAFF. Full variable domain (missing parts from reference TRBV30 and TRBJ1-1): SQTIHQWPATLVQPVGSPLSLECTVEGTSNPNLYWYRQAAGRGLQLLFYSVGIGQISSEVPQNLSASRPQDRQFILSSKKLLLSDSGFYLCAWSDRGGGEAFFGQGTRLTVV.

This clone has just one count. V and J are TRBV5-8 and TRBJ2-5, with D maybe TRBD1 (6 bases). V lost 2 bases, J lost 5 bases, and 19 bases lay in between. In germline, CDR1 is SGHTS, CDR2 YDEGEE. The CDR3 is 16 residues long. CDR3 in amino acids: CASSLGVTGLGETQYF. The DNA of the CDR3 is TGTGCCAGCAGCTTAGGGGTGACAGGCCTGGGCGAGACCCAGTACTTC.

V gene TRBV5-4 combines with J gene TRBJ2-5; 12 bases are a match to TRBD2. Per the germline V gene, CDR1 is SGHNT and CDR2 is YYREEE (reference sequence). With 0 bases clipped from V and 4 bases from J, the junction kept 7 bases outside the gene matches. The CDR3 sequence is 17 residues long. This CDR3 is CASSLVPSGGAGETQYF. DNA for the CDR3: TGTGCCAGCAGCTTGGTCCCTAGCGGGGGGGCGGGAGAGACCCAGTACTTC.

The chain joins TRBV6-1 to TRBJ1-1, with a weak D call TRBD1 (5 bases). CDR3 length equals 13 residues. The germline V gene encodes CDR1 MNHNS and CDR2 SASEGT. V was cut by 2 bases and J by 7 bases, with 11 bases left in between. The CDR3 DNA sequence: TGTGCCAGCAGTGAAAAAGGGGCCCTTGAAGCTTTCTTT. Its protein is CASSEKGALEAFF.

The V call is TRBV9, the J call TRBJ2-7; D not certain. The CDR3 has 13 residues. Per the germline V gene, CDR1 is SGDLS and CDR2 is YYNGEE. V lost 0 bases and J lost 5, with 9 bases in between. CDR3 bases: TGTGCCAGCAGCGTAGACGCCGCCGACGAGCAGTACTTC. Its translation: CASSVDAADEQYF.

The chain employs TRBV4-1 and TRBJ2-2; 10 nucleotides match TRBD2. The germline gives CDR1 MGHRA, CDR2 YSYEKL. The CDR3 spans 16 residues. Trimming took 1 base from V and 7 from J; bases not matched to a gene: 6. CDR3 sequence reads: CASSQVSGGAFGELFF. The DNA of the CDR3 is TGCGCCAGCAGCCAAGTGAGCGGGGGGGCCTTCGGGGAGCTGTTTTTT.

In this sample, this clone turned up a few times. Within the sample, other DNA sequences also encode this same CDR3. As DNA, the CDR3 is TGCAGCGTTAGGCTGAACACTGAAGCTTTCTTT. Translation: CSVRLNTEAFF. The chain carries TRBV29-1 and TRBJ1-1; D not resolved. This CDR3 region has 11 residues. Looked up from germline, CDR1 is SQVTM and CDR2 is ANQGSEA. V gave up 5 bases and J gave up 0 bases, with 4 bases separating them.

This chain uses TRBV6-1 with TRBJ2-7; tentative D call: TRBD1 (7 bases). The CDR3 loop spans 16 amino acids. Germline CDR1 MNHNS, CDR2 SASEGT. V gave up 2 bases and J gave up 0 bases, with 14 bases separating them. The CDR3 nucleotides are TGTGCCAGCAGTGAATTTGGGGGGACAGCCTCCTACGAGCAGTACTTC. This codes for CASSEFGGTASYEQYF.